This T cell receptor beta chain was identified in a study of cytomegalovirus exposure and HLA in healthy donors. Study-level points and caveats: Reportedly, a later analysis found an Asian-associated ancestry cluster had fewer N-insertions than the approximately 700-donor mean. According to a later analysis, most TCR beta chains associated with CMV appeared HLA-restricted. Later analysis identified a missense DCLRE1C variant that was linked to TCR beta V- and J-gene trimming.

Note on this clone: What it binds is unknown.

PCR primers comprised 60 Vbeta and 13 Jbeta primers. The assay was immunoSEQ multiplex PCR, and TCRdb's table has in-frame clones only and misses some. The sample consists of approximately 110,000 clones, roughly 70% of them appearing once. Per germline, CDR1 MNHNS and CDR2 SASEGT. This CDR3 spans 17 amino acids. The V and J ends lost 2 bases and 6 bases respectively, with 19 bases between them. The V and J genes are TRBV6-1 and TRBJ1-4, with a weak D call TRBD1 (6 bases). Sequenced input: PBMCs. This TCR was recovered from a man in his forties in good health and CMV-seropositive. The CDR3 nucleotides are TGTGCCAGCAGTGAATCCTATTTAGGGGGGGCGGATGAAAAACTGTTTTTT. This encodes CASSESYLGGADEKLFF.